One T cell receptor beta chain is described in this entry. These data belong to a study of molecular identifiers for immune sequencing clone quantification. Each CDR3 protein is one row after TCRdb ran MiXCR on the PCR reads. The table has about 510,000 distinct CDR3 sequences, about 26% seen once. V gave up 2 bases and J gave up 8 bases, with 16 bases separating them. The CDR3 runs to 15 residues. Germline V gene sequence: CDR1 MNHEY, CDR2 SMNVEV (reference sequence). The chain carries TRBV27 and TRBJ2-4; D is possibly TRBD1 (6 bases). The specimen sequenced was naive CD8+ T cells from blood, with Jurkat cell RNA spiked in. The subset denotes: FACS-sorted CD8+CD4-CCR7+CD45RA+ naive T cells. The origin of this receptor is a human donor in good health. Some libraries in this study had Jurkat cell RNA spiked in. The CDR3 reads CASSLNWGLGDIQYF. CDR3 sequence (DNA): TGTGCCAGCAGTTTAAATTGGGGGCTGGGAGACATTCAGTACTTC.